This T cell receptor beta chain was recorded in a study of T-cell reconstitution after alpha-beta-depleted transplantation in children. This CDR3 spans 13 amino acids. Unique molecular identifiers were incorporated into the prepared TCRbeta library. TCRdb re-called the PCR reads through MiXCR, storing one row per CDR3 protein. The data show about 110,000 distinct CDR3 sequences, with approximately 10% seen just once and less than 10% held by the top ten. This clonotype was seen repeatedly, ten times or more. The sequence came from a human donor who donated a stem cell graft to a child with acute lymphoblastic leukemia. The chain combines TRBV21-1 with TRBJ2-1. TRBV21-1 is classified as a pseudogene. The sequencing used PBMCs from the stem cell graft donor, collected from the stem cell graft. Written as DNA, the CDR3 is TGTGCCAGCAGGAAAGGGGTCGAAAATGAGCAGTTCTTC. Its translation is CASRKGVENEQFF.